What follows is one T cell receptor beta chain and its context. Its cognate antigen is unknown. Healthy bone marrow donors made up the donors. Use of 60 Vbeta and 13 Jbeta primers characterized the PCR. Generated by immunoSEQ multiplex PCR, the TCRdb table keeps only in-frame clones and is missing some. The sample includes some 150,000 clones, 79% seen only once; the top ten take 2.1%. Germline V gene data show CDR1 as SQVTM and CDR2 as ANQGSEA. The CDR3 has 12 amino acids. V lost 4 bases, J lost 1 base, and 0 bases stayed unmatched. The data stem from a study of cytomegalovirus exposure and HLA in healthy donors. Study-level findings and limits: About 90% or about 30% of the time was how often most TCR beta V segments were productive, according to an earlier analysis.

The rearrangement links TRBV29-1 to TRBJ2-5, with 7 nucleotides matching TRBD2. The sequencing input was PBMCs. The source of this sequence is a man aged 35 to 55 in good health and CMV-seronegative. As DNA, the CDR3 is TGCAGCGTTGGGGGGGGCCAAGAGACCCAGTACTTC. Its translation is CSVGGGQETQYF.